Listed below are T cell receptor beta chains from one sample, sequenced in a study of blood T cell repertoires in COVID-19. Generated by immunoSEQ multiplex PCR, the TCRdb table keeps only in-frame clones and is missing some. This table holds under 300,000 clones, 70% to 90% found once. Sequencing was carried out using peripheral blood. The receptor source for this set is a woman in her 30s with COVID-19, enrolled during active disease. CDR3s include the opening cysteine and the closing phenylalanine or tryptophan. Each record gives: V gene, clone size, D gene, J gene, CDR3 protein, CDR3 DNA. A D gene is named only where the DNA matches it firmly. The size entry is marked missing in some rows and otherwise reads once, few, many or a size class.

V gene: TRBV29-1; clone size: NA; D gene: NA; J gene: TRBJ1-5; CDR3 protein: CSVAQDGNQPQHF; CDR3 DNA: TGCAGCGTTGCCCAAGACGGGAATCAGCCCCAGCATTTT
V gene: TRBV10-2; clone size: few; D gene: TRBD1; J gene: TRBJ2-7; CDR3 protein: CASRPGQAFLEQYF; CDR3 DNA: TGCGCCAGCAGACCGGGACAGGCATTTTTAGAGCAGTACTTC
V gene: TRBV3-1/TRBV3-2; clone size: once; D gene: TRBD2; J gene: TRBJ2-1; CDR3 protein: CASSQDRASGGAGDEQFF; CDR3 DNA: TGTGCCAGCAGCCAAGATAGGGCTAGCGGGGGGGCAGGCGATGAGCAGTTCTTC
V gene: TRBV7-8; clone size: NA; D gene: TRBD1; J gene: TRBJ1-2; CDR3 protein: CASSPGTVLGYTF; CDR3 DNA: TGTGCCAGCAGCCCCGGGACAGTACTGGGCTACACCTTC
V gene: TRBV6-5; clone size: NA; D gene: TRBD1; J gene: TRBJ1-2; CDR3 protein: CASRSGGYGYTF; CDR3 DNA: TGTGCCAGCAGATCAGGGGGCTATGGCTACACCTTC
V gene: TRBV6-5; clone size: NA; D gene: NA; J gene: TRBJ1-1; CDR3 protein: CASSYAPEGFSEAFF; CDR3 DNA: TGTGCCAGCAGTTACGCACCTGAGGGCTTCTCAGAAGCTTTCTTT
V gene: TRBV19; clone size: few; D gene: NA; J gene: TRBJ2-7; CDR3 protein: CASSAGASYEQYF; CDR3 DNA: TGTGCCAGTAGTGCGGGGGCCTCCTACGAGCAGTACTTC
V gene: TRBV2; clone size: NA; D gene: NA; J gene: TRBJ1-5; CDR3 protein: CASSSNPDNQPQHF; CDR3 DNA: TGTGCCAGCAGTTCTAACCCTGACAATCAGCCCCAGCATTTT
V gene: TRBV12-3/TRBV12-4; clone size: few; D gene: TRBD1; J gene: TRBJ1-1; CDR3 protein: CASNRQGGTEAFF; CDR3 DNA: TGTGCCAGCAACCGACAGGGAGGCACTGAAGCTTTCTTT
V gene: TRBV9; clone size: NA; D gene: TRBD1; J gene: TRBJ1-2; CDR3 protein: CASQRNWGQSSYGYTF; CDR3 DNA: TGTGCCAGCCAGCGTAACTGGGGACAGTCATCCTATGGCTACACCTTC
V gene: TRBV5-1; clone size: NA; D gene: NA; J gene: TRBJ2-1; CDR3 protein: CASSLELEAYNEQFF; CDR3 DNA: TGCGCCAGCAGCTTGGAACTAGAGGCGTACAATGAGCAGTTCTTC
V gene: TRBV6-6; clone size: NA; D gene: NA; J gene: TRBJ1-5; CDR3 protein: CASSYAGPNQPQHF; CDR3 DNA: TGTGCCAGCAGTTACGCAGGCCCCAATCAGCCCCAGCATTTT
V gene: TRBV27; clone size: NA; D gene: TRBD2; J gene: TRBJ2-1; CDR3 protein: CASSGAAVAGEQFF; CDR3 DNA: TGTGCCAGCAGTGGTGCCGCGGTAGCGGGCGAGCAGTTCTTC
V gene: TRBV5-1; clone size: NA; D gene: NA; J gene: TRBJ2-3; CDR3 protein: CASSFPGEDTQYF; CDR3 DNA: TGCGCCAGCAGCTTCCCCGGGGAAGATACGCAGTATTTT
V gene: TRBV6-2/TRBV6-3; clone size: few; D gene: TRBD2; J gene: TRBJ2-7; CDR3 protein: CASSLPSGGYEQYF; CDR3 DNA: TGTGCCAGCAGTTTGCCTAGCGGGGGTTACGAGCAGTACTTC
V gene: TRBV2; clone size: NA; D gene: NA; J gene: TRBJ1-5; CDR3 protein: CASSESLRAQPQHF; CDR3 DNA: TGTGCCAGCAGTGAGTCGTTGAGGGCTCAGCCCCAGCATTTT
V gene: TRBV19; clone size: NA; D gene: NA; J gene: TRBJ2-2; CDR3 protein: CASIRRETGPGELFF; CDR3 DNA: TGTGCCAGTATACGGCGCGAGACAGGACCCGGGGAGCTGTTTTTT
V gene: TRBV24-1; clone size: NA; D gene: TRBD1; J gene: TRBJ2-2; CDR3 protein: CAIGGAVGELFF; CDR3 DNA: TGTGCCATAGGGGGCGCGGTCGGGGAGCTGTTTTTT
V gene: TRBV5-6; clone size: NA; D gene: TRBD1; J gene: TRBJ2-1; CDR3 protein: CASSPTGTHYNEQFF; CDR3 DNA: TGTGCCAGCAGTCCGACAGGGACCCATTACAATGAGCAGTTCTTC
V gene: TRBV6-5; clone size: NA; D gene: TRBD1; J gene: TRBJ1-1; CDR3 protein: CASRTGLRNTEAFF; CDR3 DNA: TGTGCCAGCAGGACAGGGCTTCGGAACACTGAAGCTTTCTTT
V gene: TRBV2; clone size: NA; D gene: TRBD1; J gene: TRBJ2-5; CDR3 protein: CASSGQGARQTQYF; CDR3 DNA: TGTGCCAGCAGTGGACAGGGGGCGAGGCAGACCCAGTACTTC
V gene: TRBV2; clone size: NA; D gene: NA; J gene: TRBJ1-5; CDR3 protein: CASSEPFIPQHF; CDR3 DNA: TGTGCCAGCAGTGAACCCTTTATACCCCAGCATTTT
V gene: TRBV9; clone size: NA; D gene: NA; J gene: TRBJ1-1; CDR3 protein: CASSGDTNTEAFF; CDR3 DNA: TGTGCCAGCAGCGGCGACACGAACACTGAAGCTTTCTTT
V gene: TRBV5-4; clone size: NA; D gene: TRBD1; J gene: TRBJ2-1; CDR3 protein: CASISGGRQFF; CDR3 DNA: TGTGCCAGCATCTCAGGGGGACGGCAGTTCTTC
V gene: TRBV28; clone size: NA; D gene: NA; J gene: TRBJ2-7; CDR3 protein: CASSLRGDEQYF; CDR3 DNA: TGTGCCAGCAGCCTCCGAGGCGACGAGCAGTACTTC
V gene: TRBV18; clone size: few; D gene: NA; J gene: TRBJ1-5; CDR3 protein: CASSRLGPEGNQPQHF; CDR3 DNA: TGTGCCAGCTCACGATTGGGCCCGGAGGGCAATCAGCCCCAGCATTTT
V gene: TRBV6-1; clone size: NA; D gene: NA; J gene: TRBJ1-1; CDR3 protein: CASSETFEAFF; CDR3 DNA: TGTGCCAGCAGTGAGACTTTTGAAGCTTTCTTT
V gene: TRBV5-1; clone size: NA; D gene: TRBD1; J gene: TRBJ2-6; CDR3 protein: CASRILGTGASGANVLTF; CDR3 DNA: TGCGCCAGCAGGATCCTCGGGACAGGGGCGTCTGGGGCCAACGTCCTGACTTTC
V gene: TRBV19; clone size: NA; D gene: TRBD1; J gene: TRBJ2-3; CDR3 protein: CASSILGTGTDTQYF; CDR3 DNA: TGTGCCAGTAGTATCTTAGGGACAGGTACAGATACGCAGTATTTT
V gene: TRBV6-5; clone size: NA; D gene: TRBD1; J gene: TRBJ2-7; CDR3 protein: CASSHSSGTGFYEQYF; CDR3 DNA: TGTGCCAGCAGTCACTCTTCCGGGACAGGCTTCTACGAGCAGTACTTC
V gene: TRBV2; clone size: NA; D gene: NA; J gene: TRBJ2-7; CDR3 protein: CASGRRQDDEQYF; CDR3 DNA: TGTGCCAGCGGGAGGCGACAAGATGACGAGCAGTACTTC
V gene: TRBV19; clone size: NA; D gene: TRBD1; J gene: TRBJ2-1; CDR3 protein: CASSHTGTVYNEQFF; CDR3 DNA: TGTGCCAGTAGCCACACCGGGACAGTCTACAATGAGCAGTTCTTC